The present entry profiles one T cell receptor (beta chain) with its context. This clone was seen only once. Its cognate antigen has yet to be identified. No qualities accompany the bases; no much larger clone lies one base away. TCRbeta CDR3 regions were sequenced with the immunoSEQ Assay. After extraction, genomic DNA underwent amplification by bias-controlled multiplex PCR, followed by high-throughput sequencing. The source study handled its data this way. To quantify the absolute abundance of every unique TCRbeta CDR3 region, sequences were collapsed and filtered. Usable DNA was measured by amplifying reference genes present in all nucleated cells, and TCRbeta template counts were normalized to that usable DNA to estimate T cell fraction. Repertoire TCRs were annotated as SARS-CoV-2-specific by exact matching of V gene, CDR3 amino acid sequence and J gene to a known reactive TCR set. MIRA supplied the reference SARS-CoV-2 TCR set, which was filtered for enrichment in COVID-19-positive ImmuneCODE repertoires so that public or cross-reactive TCRs were removed. Drawing on the MIRA antigens, annotated TCRs were analysed further at the level of specific ORF or position within ORF. Depth was the summed frequency of annotated unique rearrangements, while breadth was defined as annotated unique rearrangements over total unique productive rearrangements. Group comparisons of TCR breadth used two-sided Wilcoxon rank-sum tests. The immuneACCESS repertoire file appears here via TCRdb, limited to in-frame rearrangements. These files lack a portion of the clones; in checked studies, under half of the deficit traces to unresolved V genes, and the cause of the others is not known. D and trimming come from the DNA, and the V and J calls and clone size come from that table. The sample contains some 410,000 clones, 92% of them found a single time. The top ten clones comprise more than 1.5% of the sample.

The sample is drawn from a study of Ad26.COV2.S vaccination and SARS-CoV-2 variants (dated by TCRdb to the early 2020s). Concerning the study at large: Donors in the vaccine arm were drawn from COV1001, a multicentre, randomized, double-blind, placebo-controlled phase I-IIa trial testing Ad26.COV2.S in healthy adults. Throughout the experiments and outcome assessment, investigators stayed blinded to trial group allocation. The TCR-sequenced set comprised about 32 samples: around 20 Ad26.COV2.S vaccine recipients, 5 placebo recipients and 8 SARS-CoV-2 convalescent individuals. The specificity and breadth of SARS-CoV-2-reactive T cell receptors after Ad26.COV2.S vaccination were assessed by TCRbeta repertoire sequencing. Participants in the trial were split at random into five groups of five each, receiving low-dose or high-dose Ad26.COV2.S once or twice, or else placebo on both occasions. Ad26.COV2.S was given intramuscularly at 5x10^10 or 1x10^11 viral particles, as a single shot or as two shots 56 days apart. Study-wide findings and limitations: Substantial breadth of spike-specific CD8+ and CD4+ T cell responses was reported after vaccination. Compared with placebo recipients, Ad26.COV2.S recipients showed higher spike-specific TCR breadth (P = 0.0014). Vaccine and placebo recipients had similar non-spike TCR breadth, a finding consistent with the vaccine containing only spike. The study was not powered for comparison of responses between vaccine doses or regimens. The authors noted that the TCR breadth and depth analyses may have underestimated total T cell responses.

The treatment or condition label corresponds to: 19 received Ad26.COV2.S at low or high dose, single or two shots; 5 received placebo; per-sample allocation not given. Repertoires of vaccine and placebo recipients were sequenced from samples taken on day 63 after the first injection. Between 29 July and 7 August 2020, Cohort 1b enrolled 25 adults aged 18-55 years at one site in Boston, USA. Ad26.COV2.S consisted of a replication-incompetent adenovirus type 26 vector by which a prefusion-stabilized SARS-CoV-2 spike protein from the original Wuhan strain was expressed. Here the sequenced sample was peripheral blood, taken in a trial of Ad26.COV2.S vaccine versus placebo. This receptor was identified in a person between 18 and 60 years old who received the Ad26.COV2.S COVID-19 vaccine or a placebo.

CDR3 protein: CASSPTGLAPLFGGELFF. The DNA reads TGTGCCAGCAGTCCCACGGGACTAGCCCCTCTGTTCGGCGGGGAGCTGTTTTTT. The receptor chain draws on TRBV2 and TRBJ2-2; TRBD2 fits 9 bases in the junction. The CDR3 holds 18 amino acids from the cysteine to the phenylalanine. The kept DNA is CDR3 alone, 54 bases in frame from the first base. V loses 5 bases at its end and J loses 7 bases; junction bases beyond the gene matches: 17. The germline V gene provides CDR1 SNHLY and CDR2 FYNNEI. The entire variable domain, with the stretches around the CDR3 drawn from the reference TRBV2 and TRBJ2-2 proteins, is EPEVTQTPSHQVTQMGQEVILRCVPISNHLYFYWYRQILGQKVEFLVSFYNNEISEKSEIFDDQFSVERPDGSNFTLKIRSTKLEDSAMYFCASSPTGLAPLFGGELFFGEGSRLTVL.